This T cell receptor (beta chain) was sequenced during a study of molecular identifiers for immune sequencing clone quantification (dated by TCRdb to 2016 to 2019). Broadly, across the study: For a replicate experiment, the RNA from either 20,000 or 100,000 naive CD8 T cells was divided into five aliquots, and four of those aliquots went on to sequencing. This methods study benchmarked molecular-identifier clustering-based TCR repertoire sequencing (MIDCIRS) and TCR RNA copy counting, using CD8 T cells to do so. General findings and caveats noted by the study authors: Spiked-in Jurkat TCR RNA equal to a single cell's worth was reported to be detectable even within 1,100,000 naive CD8 T cells. Modeling gave roughly 3 recovered TCR RNA copies per cell versus around 10 by digital PCR, implying roughly 28% capture efficiency. In CMV-specific effector cells, clones with more than 20 RNA copies accounted for over 98% of molecules, whereas in naive cells such clones accounted for under 1%. Highly expanded clone sizes could be underestimated if identical TCR molecules share a barcode. Without barcode sub-clustering, chimeric consensus sequences inflated TCR diversity; chimeras reached as high as 47%.

From the cysteine through the phenylalanine, the CDR3 covers 21 amino acids. The DNA shown is the 63-base CDR3, in frame from base 1. CDR1 SGHNT and CDR2 YENEEA were looked up in the germline V gene. V ends up 0 bases short and J 4 bases short, with an unmatched junction base count of 18. The receptor library was made with PCR. The sequencer listed for this sample is Illumina MiSeq. Purification of total RNA was performed with the Qiagen AllPrep DNA/RNA kit. Before analysis, reads from multiple sequencing runs of one library were combined. As for the original processing: Reads were retained only if the reads had an exact TCR constant sequence, and the retained reads were trimmed to 150 nt and grouped according to their 12-nt molecular barcodes. Reads in each barcode group were sub-clustered using a 15% Levenshtein threshold, and a quality-weighted consensus sequence was built for each RNA molecule. Non-functional sequences were filtered out, along with any lower-count sequence sitting one edit away from another sequence. Based on fitting two negative binomial distributions, any barcode sub-cluster with under 20% of the maximum read count was discarded. TCRdb trimmed public reads at Q25 via fastp, called clones via MiXCR and kept in-frame beta chains. Rows with a matching CDR3 protein are joined into one entry that keeps the most common DNA and genes. TCRdb assigned the V and J calls; the authors' analysis was not used. Across this sample there are just over 40,000 distinct CDR3 sequences, with around 18% seen only once. Jointly, the top ten make up roughly 7.7% of the sample.

Naive CD8 T cells were FACS-sorted as CD8+CD4-CCR7+CD45RA+ on a BD FACSAria II into RLT Plus buffer. Some naive CD8 T cell RNA was split equally between MIDCIRS and a Smart-seq2-style 5'RACE protocol for a sensitivity comparison. CD8 T cells were enriched using RosetteSep CD8+ T Cell Enrichment Cocktail and Ficoll-Paque, and the enriched cells then underwent ACK red cell lysis. There are a few counts of this clonotype. Its recognized antigen is unknown. Qualities for individual bases were not recorded, and no much larger clone is one base off. The sequence was collected from a human donor in good health. Some libraries in this study had Jurkat cell RNA spiked in. Sequences were obtained from naive CD8+ T cells from blood, with Jurkat cell RNA spiked in. The cell subset or site label here, explained by the study, means: FACS-sorted CD8+CD4-CCR7+CD45RA+ naive T cells. In this chain, TRBV11-3 is recombined with TRBJ2-1; TRBD2 lines up with 10 middle nucleotides. The nucleotide sequence is TGTGCCAGCAGCTTAGATGTCCTAGCGGGAGTCGACCGGGCTCTTTACAATGAGCAGTTCTTC. Its protein reads: CASSLDVLAGVDRALYNEQFF.